The present T cell receptor beta chain was sequenced within a study of blood T cell repertoires in COVID-19. Turning to the study itself: Samples of COVID-19 (acute and convalescent) were obtained from the United States, Italy and Spain.

Study processing details: Reference gene primer amplification gave estimated nucleated cell counts. Sequencing used immunoSEQ multiplex PCR; TCRdb keeps in-frame clones, though not all of them. The V and J calls and clone size come from that table; D and trimming were worked out from the DNA. Of under 300,000 clones in the sample, roughly 84% are singletons; the top ten hold 1.5%. This CDR3 has 13 amino acids. V was pared by 6 bases and J by 5 bases, with 1 base of the junction left unmatched. Sequencing used peripheral blood. The receptor's source is a woman in her thirties or forties who had recovered from COVID-19. The chain uses TRBV12-3 or TRBV12-4 and TRBJ1-5; 10 nucleotides agree with TRBD1. DNA for the CDR3: TGTGCCAGCAGAGGGACAGGGGATCAGCCCCAGCATTTT. Amino acid sequence: CASRGTGDQPQHF.